The clone carrying this TCR beta chain came up a few times. What it binds is not known. RNA transcripts were the template for amplifying TCR beta CDR3 regions. The primer set for the first-round RT-PCR of the TCR CDR3 was HTBI. TCRdb called the multiplex PCR reads again in MiXCR, with one record for every CDR3 protein. Among fewer than 200,000 distinct CDR3 sequences listed, 8% to 9.5% were seen once. These data belong to a study of T cells in Graves' hyperthyroidism and ophthalmopathy. This CDR3 contains 14 residues. In germline, CDR1 is MNHNS, CDR2 SASEGT. The V segment lost 7 bases and the J segment 1 base; nucleotides outside the gene matches: 4. Diagnosing involved the use of clinical symptoms, serum thyroxine and TRAb, thyroid ultrasound and orbital computed tomography. Study-level findings and limits: The authors' 13 V-J model separated ophthalmopathy from stable hyperthyroidism. Blood also held most thyroid clonotypes expanded beyond 0.001.

V and J are TRBV6-1 and TRBJ2-3; the match to TRBD2 covers 8 bases. The source of this sequence is a woman between 18 and 29 years old with Graves' hyperthyroidism that later progressed to Graves' ophthalmopathy. The sample consisted of blood. CDR3 DNA sequence: TGTGCCAGCATGCGGGAGGATCGCACAGATACGCAGTATTTT. It encodes CASMREDRTDTQYF.